These T cell receptor beta chains were read from a single sample in a study of CD8 T cells in ankylosing spondylitis. In TCRdb, the 5' RACE reads were re-called with MiXCR into one record per CDR3 protein. Of around 130,000 distinct CDR3 sequences listed, about 6.4% are singletons. The sequencing sample was made of blood, either unsorted or a sorted T cell fraction (not recorded which). These receptors originate from a male donor with ankylosing spondylitis or in good health (not recorded which). CDR3s include the opening cysteine and the closing phenylalanine or tryptophan. D genes are given only for firm matches. Size tells how often a clone was seen (once, few, many) or the class of an expanded clone, and some rows leave it out.

clone size: many
V gene: TRBV9
J gene: TRBJ2-3
D gene: .
CDR3 protein: CASSVVGSDTDTQYF
CDR3 DNA: TGTGCCAGCAGCGTAGTTGGCAGTGACACAGATACGCAGTATTTT

clone size: many
V gene: TRBV20-1
J gene: TRBJ2-5
D gene: TRBD1
CDR3 protein: CSAWTGGETQYF
CDR3 DNA: TGCAGTGCTTGGACAGGGGGAGAGACCCAGTACTTC

clone size: many
V gene: TRBV5-8
J gene: TRBJ2-3
D gene: .
CDR3 protein: CATQGQITDTQYF
CDR3 DNA: TGTGCCACCCAAGGACAGATCACAGATACGCAGTATTTT

clone size: few
V gene: TRBV5-1
J gene: TRBJ2-1
D gene: TRBD2
CDR3 protein: CASSPSSGGSGEQFF
CDR3 DNA: TGCGCCAGCAGCCCATCTAGCGGGGGATCGGGTGAGCAGTTCTTC

clone size: many
V gene: TRBV12-3/TRBV12-4
J gene: TRBJ1-1
D gene: .
CDR3 protein: CASSPGRGWTEAFF
CDR3 DNA: TGTGCCAGCAGTCCCGGACGGGGGTGGACTGAAGCTTTCTTT

clone size: many
V gene: TRBV6-5
J gene: TRBJ2-1
D gene: .
CDR3 protein: CASSYSGPYNEQFF
CDR3 DNA: TGTGCCAGCAGTTACAGCGGGCCCTACAATGAGCAGTTCTTC

clone size: many
V gene: TRBV15
J gene: TRBJ2-3
D gene: .
CDR3 protein: CATSRDIGSTDTQYF
CDR3 DNA: TGTGCCACCAGCAGAGATATCGGCAGCACAGATACGCAGTATTTT

clone size: many
V gene: TRBV7-9
J gene: TRBJ1-4
D gene: .
CDR3 protein: CASSLVQTDEKLFF
CDR3 DNA: TGTGCCAGCAGCTTAGTCCAGACAGATGAAAAACTGTTTTTT

clone size: many
V gene: TRBV12-3/TRBV12-4
J gene: TRBJ2-7
D gene: .
CDR3 protein: CASSSADPYEQYF
CDR3 DNA: TGTGCCAGCAGTTCGGCAGATCCCTACGAGCAGTACTTC

clone size: many
V gene: TRBV5-1
J gene: TRBJ2-2
D gene: .
CDR3 protein: CASSFQLATGELFF
CDR3 DNA: TGCGCCAGCAGCTTCCAGTTAGCCACCGGGGAGCTGTTTTTT

clone size: many
V gene: TRBV25-1
J gene: TRBJ2-5
D gene: TRBD2
CDR3 protein: CASSETSGAEETQYF
CDR3 DNA: TGTGCCAGCAGTGAGACTAGCGGGGCGGAAGAGACCCAGTACTTC

clone size: many
V gene: TRBV7-9
J gene: TRBJ2-6
D gene: TRBD1
CDR3 protein: CASSRQGSGANVLTF
CDR3 DNA: TGTGCCAGCAGCCGACAGGGCTCTGGGGCCAACGTCCTGACTTTC

clone size: many
V gene: TRBV12-3/TRBV12-4
J gene: TRBJ2-1
D gene: .
CDR3 protein: CASSLSGDEQFF
CDR3 DNA: TGTGCCAGCAGTTTATCTGGTGATGAGCAGTTCTTC

clone size: many
V gene: TRBV19
J gene: TRBJ2-3
D gene: .
CDR3 protein: CASNSGAGDTQYF
CDR3 DNA: TGTGCCAGCAACTCGGGCGCGGGAGATACGCAGTATTTT

clone size: many
V gene: TRBV28
J gene: TRBJ1-2
D gene: .
CDR3 protein: CASTSHGSLNGYTF
CDR3 DNA: TGTGCCAGCACCTCGCACGGTTCATTAAATGGCTACACCTTC

clone size: many
V gene: TRBV5-1
J gene: TRBJ2-2
D gene: .
CDR3 protein: CASKLTRWGNTGELFF
CDR3 DNA: TGCGCCAGCAAGCTGACTCGATGGGGGAACACCGGGGAGCTGTTTTTT

clone size: few
V gene: TRBV7-3
J gene: TRBJ2-3
D gene: .
CDR3 protein: CASSPNVATDTQYF
CDR3 DNA: TGTGCCAGCAGCCCGAATGTAGCCACAGATACGCAGTATTTT

clone size: few
V gene: TRBV6-2/TRBV6-3
J gene: TRBJ2-3
D gene: TRBD1
CDR3 protein: CASSPALWTGSSDTQYF
CDR3 DNA: TGTGCCAGCAGTCCCGCCCTATGGACAGGGTCATCAGATACGCAGTATTTT

clone size: many
V gene: TRBV7-3
J gene: TRBJ2-5
D gene: .
CDR3 protein: CASSRTGAAGQETQYF
CDR3 DNA: TGTGCCAGCAGCCGGACGGGGGCAGCGGGCCAAGAGACCCAGTACTTC

clone size: .
V gene: TRBV6-1
J gene: TRBJ1-5
D gene: TRBD1
CDR3 protein: CASSQDRVKQPQHF
CDR3 DNA: TGTGCCAGCAGCCAGGACAGGGTAAAGCAGCCCCAGCATTTT

clone size: many
V gene: TRBV3-1
J gene: TRBJ2-6
D gene: .
CDR3 protein: CASIESSGANVLTF
CDR3 DNA: TGTGCCAGTATAGAGAGCTCTGGGGCCAACGTCCTGACTTTC

clone size: many
V gene: TRBV18
J gene: TRBJ2-1
D gene: TRBD2
CDR3 protein: CASSRPPGGSYNEQFF
CDR3 DNA: TGTGCCAGCTCACGTCCTCCGGGGGGTTCCTACAATGAGCAGTTCTTC

clone size: many
V gene: TRBV20-1
J gene: TRBJ2-7
D gene: .
CDR3 protein: CSAMRPSYEQYF
CDR3 DNA: TGCAGTGCTATGCGGCCGTCCTACGAGCAGTACTTC

clone size: many
V gene: TRBV29-1
J gene: TRBJ2-7
D gene: .
CDR3 protein: CSAGLRNSYEQYF
CDR3 DNA: TGCAGCGCCGGACTTCGGAACTCCTACGAGCAGTACTTC